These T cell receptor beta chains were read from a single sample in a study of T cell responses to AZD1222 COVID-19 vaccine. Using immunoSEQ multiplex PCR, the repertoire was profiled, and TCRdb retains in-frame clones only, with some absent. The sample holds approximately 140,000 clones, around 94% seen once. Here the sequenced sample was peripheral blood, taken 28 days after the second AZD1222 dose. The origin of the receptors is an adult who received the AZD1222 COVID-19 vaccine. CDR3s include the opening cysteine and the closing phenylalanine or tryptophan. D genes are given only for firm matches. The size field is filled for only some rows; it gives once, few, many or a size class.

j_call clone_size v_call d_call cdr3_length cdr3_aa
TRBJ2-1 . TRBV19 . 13 CASSMGGNNEQFF
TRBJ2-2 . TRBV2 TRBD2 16 CASSGTSGSGTGELFF
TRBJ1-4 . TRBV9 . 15 CASSVNGNGNEKLFF
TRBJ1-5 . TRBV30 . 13 CAWGQSSNQPQHF
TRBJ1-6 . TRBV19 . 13 CATSFTGQSPLHF
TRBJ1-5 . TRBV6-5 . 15 CASSTLQGPNQPQHF
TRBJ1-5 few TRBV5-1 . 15 CASSLDDTSRQPQHF
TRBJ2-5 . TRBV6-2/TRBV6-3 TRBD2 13 CASSYREAETQYF
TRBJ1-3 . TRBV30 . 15 CAWSDQGTYGNTIYF
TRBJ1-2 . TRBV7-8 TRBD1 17 CASSLARWDRVSGGYTF